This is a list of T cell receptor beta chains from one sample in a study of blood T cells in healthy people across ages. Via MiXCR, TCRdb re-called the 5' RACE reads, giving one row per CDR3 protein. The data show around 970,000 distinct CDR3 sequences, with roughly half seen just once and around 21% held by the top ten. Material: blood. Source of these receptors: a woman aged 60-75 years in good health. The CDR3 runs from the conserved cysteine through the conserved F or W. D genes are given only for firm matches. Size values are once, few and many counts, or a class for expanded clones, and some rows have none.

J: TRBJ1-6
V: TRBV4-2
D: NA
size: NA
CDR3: CASSQVPTDYNSPLHF
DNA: TGTGCCAGCAGCCAAGTCCCGACAGACTATAATTCACCCCTCCACTTT

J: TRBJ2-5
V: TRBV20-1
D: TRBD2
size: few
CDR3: CSARGVLAGGRREETQYF
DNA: TGCAGTGCTAGAGGGGTTCTAGCGGGAGGGAGGAGAGAAGAGACCCAGTACTTC

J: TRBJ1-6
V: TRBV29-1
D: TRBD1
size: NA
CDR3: CSGGGEGEISPLHF
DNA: TGCAGCGGAGGGGGCGAGGGCGAAATTTCACCCCTCCACTTT

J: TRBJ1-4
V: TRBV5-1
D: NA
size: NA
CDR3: CASRLWDGEKLFF
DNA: TGCGCCAGCAGATTATGGGATGGCGAAAAACTGTTTTTT

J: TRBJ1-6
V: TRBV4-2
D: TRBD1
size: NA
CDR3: CASSHGTGGSPLHF
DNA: TGTGCCAGCAGCCACGGGACAGGGGGCTCGCCCCTCCACTTT

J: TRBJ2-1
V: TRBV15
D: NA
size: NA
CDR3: CATSRALNQLNEQFF
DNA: TGTGCCACCAGCAGAGCGCTGAATCAGTTAAATGAGCAGTTCTTC

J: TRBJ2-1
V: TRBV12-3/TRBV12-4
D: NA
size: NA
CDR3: CASSLRGLGGVSYNEQFF
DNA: TGTGCCAGCAGTTTAAGGGGTCTAGGCGGGGTTTCCTACAATGAGCAGTTCTTC

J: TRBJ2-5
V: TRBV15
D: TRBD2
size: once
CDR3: CATSTGLVPNEQYF
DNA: TGTGCCACCAGCACGGGACTAGTTCCCAATGAGCAGTACTTC

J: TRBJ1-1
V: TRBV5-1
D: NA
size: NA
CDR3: CASSSGTSRANTEAFF
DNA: TGCGCCAGCAGCTCCGGGACTAGCAGGGCGAACACTGAAGCTTTCTTT

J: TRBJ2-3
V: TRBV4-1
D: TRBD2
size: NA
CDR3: CASSQPPLAGEGDTQYF
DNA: TGCGCCAGCAGCCAGCCCCCACTAGCGGGAGAGGGGGATACGCAGTATTTT

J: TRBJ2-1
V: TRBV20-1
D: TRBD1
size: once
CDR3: CSATNDRAGLDEQFF
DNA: TGCAGTGCTACCAACGACAGGGCAGGGTTGGATGAGCAGTTCTTC

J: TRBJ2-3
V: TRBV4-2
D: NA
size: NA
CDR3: CASSQYREVSDTQYF
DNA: TGTGCCAGCAGCCAATATCGGGAAGTGTCGGATACGCAGTATTTT

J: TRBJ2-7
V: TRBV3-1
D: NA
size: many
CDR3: CASSHRTYEQYF
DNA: TGTGCCAGCAGCCATCGAACCTACGAGCAGTACTTC

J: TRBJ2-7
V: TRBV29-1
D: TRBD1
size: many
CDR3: CSVVETDRGYEQYF
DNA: TGCAGCGTTGTGGAAACGGACAGGGGATACGAGCAGTACTTC

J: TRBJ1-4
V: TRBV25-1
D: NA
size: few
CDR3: CASSRQGGSNEKLFF
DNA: TGTGCCAGCAGTCGTCAGGGAGGATCTAATGAAAAACTGTTTTTT

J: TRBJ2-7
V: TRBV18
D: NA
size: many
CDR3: CASSPALLAGEQYF
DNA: TGTGCCAGCTCACCCGCCCTACTAGCAGGCGAGCAGTACTTC

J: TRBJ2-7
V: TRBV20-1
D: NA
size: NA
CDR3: CSAEERDFQYF
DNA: TGCAGTGCTGAGGAAAGGGACTTCCAGTACTTC

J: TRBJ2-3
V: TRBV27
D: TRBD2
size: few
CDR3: CASRRGGRRTDTQYF
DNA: TGTGCCAGCAGGAGAGGCGGGAGGAGGACAGATACGCAGTATTTT

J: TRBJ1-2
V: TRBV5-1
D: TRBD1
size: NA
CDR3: CASSLGQGRGSYGYTF
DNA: TGCGCCAGCAGCCTGGGACAGGGAAGAGGTAGCTATGGCTACACCTTC

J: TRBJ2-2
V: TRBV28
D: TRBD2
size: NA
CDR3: CASSQTGGTGELFF
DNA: TGTGCCAGCAGCCAGACGGGGGGCACCGGGGAGCTGTTTTTT

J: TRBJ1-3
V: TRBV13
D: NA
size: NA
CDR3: CASSPTSNSGNTIYF
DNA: TGTGCCAGCAGCCCGACTTCCAACTCTGGAAACACCATATATTTT

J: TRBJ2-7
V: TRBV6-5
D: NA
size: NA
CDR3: CASSSGLRITYEQYF
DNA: TGTGCCAGCAGTTCGGGGCTTCGGATAACCTACGAGCAGTACTTC

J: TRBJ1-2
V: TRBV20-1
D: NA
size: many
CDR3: CSARVDTNYGYTF
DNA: TGCAGTGCTAGAGTCGACACGAACTATGGCTACACCTTC

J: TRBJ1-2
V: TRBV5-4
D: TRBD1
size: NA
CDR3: CASSPDRVVGHTF
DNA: TGTGCCAGCAGCCCGGACAGGGTTGTTGGCCACACCTTC

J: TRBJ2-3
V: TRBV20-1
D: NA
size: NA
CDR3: CSARDLGRGDTQYF
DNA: TGCAGTGCTAGAGATCTTGGGAGGGGGGATACGCAGTATTTT

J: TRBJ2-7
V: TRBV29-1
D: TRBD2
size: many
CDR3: CSVEGLAGVSYEQYF
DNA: TGCAGCGTGGAAGGACTAGCGGGAGTCTCCTACGAGCAGTACTTC

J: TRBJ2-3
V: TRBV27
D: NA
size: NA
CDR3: CASRPLGTDTQYF
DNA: TGTGCCAGCAGGCCCCTCGGCACAGATACGCAGTATTTT

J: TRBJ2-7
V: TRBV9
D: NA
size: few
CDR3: CASSVELSSAEQYF
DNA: TGTGCCAGCAGCGTAGAGCTGTCTAGCGCCGAGCAGTACTTC

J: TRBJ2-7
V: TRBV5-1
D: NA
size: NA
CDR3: CASSLAAVYEQYF
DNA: TGCGCCAGCAGCTTGGCCGCGGTCTACGAGCAGTACTTC

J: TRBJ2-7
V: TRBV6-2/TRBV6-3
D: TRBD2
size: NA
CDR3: CASSYPSGRVYEQYF
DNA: TGTGCCAGCAGTTACCCTAGCGGGAGAGTCTACGAGCAGTACTTC

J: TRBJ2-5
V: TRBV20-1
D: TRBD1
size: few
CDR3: CSARKSRDRGETQYF
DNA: TGCAGTGCTAGAAAGTCCCGGGACAGGGGAGAGACCCAGTACTTC

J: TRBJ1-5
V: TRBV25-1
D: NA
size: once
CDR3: CASSFTANQPQHF
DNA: TGTGCCAGCAGCTTTACAGCGAATCAGCCCCAGCATTTT

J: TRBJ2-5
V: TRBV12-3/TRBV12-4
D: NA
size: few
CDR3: CASSDSGRGQETQYF
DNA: TGTGCCAGCAGTGATAGTGGCAGGGGTCAAGAGACCCAGTACTTC

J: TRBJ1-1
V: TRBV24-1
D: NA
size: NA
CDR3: CATSFGLNTEAFF
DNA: TGTGCCACCAGCTTCGGGCTGAACACTGAAGCTTTCTTT

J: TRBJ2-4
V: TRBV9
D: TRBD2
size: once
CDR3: CASSVEAGVNEQYF
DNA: TGTGCCAGCAGCGTAGAAGCGGGAGTGAATGAGCAGTACTTC

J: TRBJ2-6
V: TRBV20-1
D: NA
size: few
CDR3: CSTTRGRAPSGANVLTF
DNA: TGCAGTACCACCCGGGGTAGGGCTCCCTCTGGGGCCAATGTCCTGACTTTC

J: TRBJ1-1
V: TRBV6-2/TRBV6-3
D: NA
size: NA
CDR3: CASRIQGGTEAFF
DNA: TGTGCCAGCAGGATACAGGGAGGCACTGAAGCTTTCTTT

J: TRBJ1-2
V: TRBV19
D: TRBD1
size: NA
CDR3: CASTKRGQGDYGYTF
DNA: TGTGCCAGTACCAAAAGGGGACAGGGGGACTATGGCTACACCTTC

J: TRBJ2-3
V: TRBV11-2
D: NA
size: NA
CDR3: CASRPMTVNTQYF
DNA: TGTGCCAGCAGGCCCATGACAGTTAATACGCAGTATTTT

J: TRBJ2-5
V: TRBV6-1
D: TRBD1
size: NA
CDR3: CASSEQDRGNEQYF
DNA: TGTGCCAGCAGTGAACAAGACAGGGGCAATGAGCAGTACTTC

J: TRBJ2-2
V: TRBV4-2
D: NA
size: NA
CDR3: CASSQDRWEYGELFF
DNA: TGTGCCAGCAGCCAAGATAGGTGGGAGTACGGGGAGCTGTTTTTT

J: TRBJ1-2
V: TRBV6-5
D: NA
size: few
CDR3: CASSYSKGGNYGYTF
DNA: TGTGCCAGCAGTTACTCGAAAGGGGGTAACTATGGCTACACCTTC

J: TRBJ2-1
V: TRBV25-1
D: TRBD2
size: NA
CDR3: CASSPPGTSRNGQFF
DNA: TGTGCCAGCAGTCCGCCCGGGACTAGTAGGAATGGGCAGTTCTTC

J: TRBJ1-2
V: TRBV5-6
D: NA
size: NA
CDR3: CASSFWNGGYTF
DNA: TGTGCCAGCAGCTTCTGGAATGGGGGCTACACCTTC

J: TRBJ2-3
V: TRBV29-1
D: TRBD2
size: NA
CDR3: CSVETSGGTDTQYF
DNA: TGCAGCGTTGAGACCAGCGGGGGAACAGATACGCAGTATTTT

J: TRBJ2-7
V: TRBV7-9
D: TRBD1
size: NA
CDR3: CASSIPHLGQGGSYEQYF
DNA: TGTGCCAGCAGCATACCACACCTCGGACAGGGGGGAAGCTACGAGCAGTACTTC

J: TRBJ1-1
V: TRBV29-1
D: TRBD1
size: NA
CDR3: CSVKLGQGEAFF
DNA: TGCAGCGTTAAACTCGGACAGGGTGAAGCTTTCTTT

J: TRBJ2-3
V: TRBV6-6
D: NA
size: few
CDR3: CASTGGDRGSWYF
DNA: TGTGCCTCTACCGGAGGGGACCGTGGCTCCTGGTATTTT